This T cell receptor beta chain was recorded in a study of T cell repertoires in cytomegalovirus infection. Across the whole study: CMV epitopes used comprised recently identified HLA-C-restricted ones and well-studied HLA-B-restricted ones. Both CMV infection and a matching HLA type were indicated by public TCR beta signatures.

Germline assignment: CDR1 SGHTA and CDR2 FQGNSA. The CDR3 spans 16 residues. V lost 3 bases and J lost 0; bases outside the gene matches: 6. Notes on this clonotype: The antigen is unknown.

TCRdb reprocessed the reads via MiXCR and lists one record per CDR3 protein. The sample consists of a few hundred thousand distinct CDR3 sequences, 40% of them appearing once. The sample was cultured PBMCs, taken from culture after CMV antigen stimulation. The sequence was obtained from a human donor in good health (CMV status not recorded). Some clones in this sample may be carry-over from other donors' samples. The rearrangement joins TRBV7-2 to TRBJ2-7; 9 bases match TRBD2. The CDR3 loop is CASSFPSGISSYEQYF. The DNA of the CDR3 is TGTGCCAGCAGCTTCCCTAGCGGGATTAGCTCCTACGAGCAGTACTTC.